This is a list of T cell receptor beta chains from one sample in a study of blood T cells in healthy people across ages. Via MiXCR, TCRdb re-called the 5' RACE reads, giving one row per CDR3 protein. The sample lists about 290,000 distinct CDR3 sequences, around 29% seen once, with roughly 28% in the top ten. The sequencing sample was made of blood. These receptors all come from a woman in her seventies in good health. CDR3s include the opening cysteine and the closing phenylalanine or tryptophan. D genes are given only for firm matches. The size entry is marked missing in some rows and otherwise reads once, few, many or a size class.

abundance | j_gene | v_gene | len | d_gene | CDR3nt | CDR3aa
NA | TRBJ2-7 | TRBV28 | 14 | NA | TGTGCCAGTCATCCGGCGGGACAAAAATACGAGCAGTACTTC | CASHPAGQKYEQYF
few | TRBJ2-5 | TRBV7-2 | 12 | NA | TGTGCCAGCAGCCCCGGTGGGTCCTTACTCCTCTTC | CASSPGGSLLLF
few | TRBJ1-4 | TRBV28 | 14 | NA | TGTGCCAGCACCATCGACCGACTTAATGAAAAACTGTTTTTT | CASTIDRLNEKLFF
few | TRBJ1-1 | TRBV10-3 | 14 | NA | TGTGCCATCAACCCCCAGGGCCTGAACACTGAAGCTTTCTTT | CAINPQGLNTEAFF
NA | TRBJ1-2 | TRBV4-2 | 15 | NA | TGTGCCAGCACCGCCTCAGGCATTGTTAACTATGGCTACACCTTC | CASTASGIVNYGYTF
few | TRBJ2-5 | TRBV2 | 15 | TRBD2 | TGTGCCAGCAGGCCGACTAGCGGGCTTCAAGAGACCCAGTACTTC | CASRPTSGLQETQYF
NA | TRBJ2-3 | TRBV12-3/TRBV12-4 | 16 | TRBD2 | TGTGCCAGCAGTCTTAATAGCGGGAGGGCCACAGATGTGGAGTATTTT | CASSLNSGRATDVEYF
few | TRBJ1-4 | TRBV6-6 | 13 | NA | TGTGCCAGCAGTTACTCAGGGTATGAAAAACTGTTTTTT | CASSYSGYEKLFF
NA | TRBJ1-6 | TRBV4-2 | 16 | NA | TGTGCCAGCAGCCAAGTCGGGAGCTCCTATAATTCACCCCTCCACTTT | CASSQVGSSYNSPLHF
NA | TRBJ1-2 | TRBV28 | 13 | NA | TGTGCCAGCAGTTTCCCCGCACGGGATGGCTACACCTTC | CASSFPARDGYTF
few | TRBJ1-1 | TRBV12-3/TRBV12-4 | 17 | TRBD1 | TGTGCCAGCAGTTCGAGCGGACAGGGGGGACTGAACACTGAAGCTTTCTTT | CASSSSGQGGLNTEAFF
few | TRBJ1-1 | TRBV7-9 | 14 | TRBD1 | TGTGCCAGCAGCTTAGGGGGGACAGTCCCTGAAGCTTTCTTT | CASSLGGTVPEAFF
few | TRBJ2-1 | TRBV12-3/TRBV12-4 | 13 | NA | TGTGCCAGCGGGGACGGATTCTACAATGAGCAGTTCTTC | CASGDGFYNEQFF
few | TRBJ2-4 | TRBV28 | 17 | TRBD1 | TGTGCCAGCAGTTTATACACAATACAGGGGGCGCGAGACATTCAGTACTTC | CASSLYTIQGARDIQYF
few | TRBJ2-7 | TRBV6-6 | 14 | NA | TGTGCCAGCAGGGACGGGACCGACTCCTACGAGCAGTACTTC | CASRDGTDSYEQYF
NA | TRBJ1-4 | TRBV4-1 | 16 | NA | TGCGCCAGCAGCCAAGGCCCTACAGCTCTTAATGAAAAACTGTTTTTT | CASSQGPTALNEKLFF
NA | TRBJ2-2 | TRBV7-9 | 13 | NA | TGTGCCAGCAGCCTTCTCGGGGCCGGGGAGCTGTTTTTT | CASSLLGAGELFF
many | TRBJ2-3 | TRBV10-3 | 14 | TRBD2 | TGTGCCATCAGGCTAGCGGGAGGAGGAGATACGCAGTATTTT | CAIRLAGGGDTQYF
NA | TRBJ2-2 | TRBV11-2 | 14 | NA | TGTGCCAGCAGCTCAATTGCGAACACCGGGGAGCTGTTTTTT | CASSSIANTGELFF
NA | TRBJ2-5 | TRBV28 | 14 | NA | TGTGCCAGCAGTGCTTACAGGGTGGGGGAGACCCAGTACTTC | CASSAYRVGETQYF
once | TRBJ1-4 | TRBV20-1 | 14 | TRBD1 | TGCAGTGCTAGAGATGCCAGGGGGTATGAAAAACTGTTTTTT | CSARDARGYEKLFF
NA | TRBJ2-2 | TRBV29-1 | 16 | TRBD2 | TGCAGCGTTGAAACGGGACTAGCGGGAGGGTCCGGGGAGCTGTTTTTT | CSVETGLAGGSGELFF
NA | TRBJ1-4 | TRBV28 | 14 | NA | TGTGCCAGCAGCCAATCAGGGAGGAGTGAAAAACTGTTTTTT | CASSQSGRSEKLFF
NA | TRBJ2-5 | TRBV11-2 | 15 | NA | TGTGCCAGCAGCCCGGGGTCACTTACGGCCGAGACCCAGTACTTC | CASSPGSLTAETQYF
NA | TRBJ2-7 | TRBV20-1 | 13 | NA | TGCAGTGCCAGGGACGCGAGGTCCTACGAGCAGTACTTC | CSARDARSYEQYF
many | TRBJ2-7 | TRBV7-6 | 14 | NA | TGTGCCAGCAGCTTGACCACCGGGGTAGGCGAGCAGTACTTC | CASSLTTGVGEQYF
NA | TRBJ2-5 | TRBV20-1 | 12 | NA | TGCAAGGTGGGGGGCCGAGGAGAGACCCAGTACTTC | CKVGGRGETQYF
few | TRBJ2-1 | TRBV4-1 | 15 | TRBD2 | TGCGCCAGCAGCCAAGGGACACTAGCGTCCAATGAGCAGTTCTTC | CASSQGTLASNEQFF
NA | TRBJ1-6 | TRBV27 | 15 | NA | TGTGCCAGCAGTCCCGGCCGGGTCTATAATTCACCCCTCCACTTT | CASSPGRVYNSPLHF
NA | TRBJ2-1 | TRBV19 | 16 | NA | TGTGCCAGTAGTATGAATGGGCTAGCCGGGATATATGAGCAGTTCTTC | CASSMNGLAGIYEQFF
few | TRBJ2-2 | TRBV9 | 16 | TRBD1 | TGTGCCAGCAGCGCAACAGGGGGCGTGAGAGCCGGGGAGCTGTTTTTT | CASSATGGVRAGELFF
many | TRBJ2-4 | TRBV12-3/TRBV12-4 | 16 | TRBD1 | TGTGCCAGCAGTTTAATCCCACAGGGGCCCAAAAACATTCAGTACTTC | CASSLIPQGPKNIQYF
few | TRBJ2-1 | TRBV5-1 | 16 | TRBD2 | TGCGCCAGCAGCGCCCCGGGGCTAGCGGCCTACAATGAGCAGTTCTTC | CASSAPGLAAYNEQFF
NA | TRBJ2-5 | TRBV20-1 | 14 | NA | TGCAGTGCTAGAGATCGGGCCGGCGGAGAGACCCAGTACTTC | CSARDRAGGETQYF
few | TRBJ2-5 | TRBV9 | 14 | NA | TGTGCCAGCACCGCTCAGGGTTCTGAAGAGACCCAGTACTTC | CASTAQGSEETQYF
few | TRBJ1-1 | TRBV6-1 | 14 | NA | TGTGCCAGCAGTGAATATGGGGGGCACACTGAAGCTTTCTTT | CASSEYGGHTEAFF
NA | TRBJ2-5 | TRBV9 | 15 | NA | TGTGCCAGCACCCCAGGTGTGGGGGGAGGCGAGACCCAGTACTTC | CASTPGVGGGETQYF
NA | TRBJ2-2 | TRBV18 | 15 | NA | TGTGCCAGCTCACCTGGCGGGGGCCGCACCGGGGAGCTGTTTTTT | CASSPGGGRTGELFF
few | TRBJ2-7 | TRBV21-1 | 16 | NA | TGTGCCAGCAGCAAAGAGGGAAGAATGTGGTCCTACGAGCAGTACTTC | CASSKEGRMWSYEQYF
few | TRBJ2-1 | TRBV20-1 | 16 | TRBD2 | TGCAGTGCTCCTGGGGCGGGGACTAGCGGGAGCGGTGAGCAGTTCTTC | CSAPGAGTSGSGEQFF
NA | TRBJ2-7 | TRBV20-1 | 17 | NA | TGCAGTGCTAGAGTCGCCTCGGACAGACTTCTTACCTACGAGCAGTACTTC | CSARVASDRLLTYEQYF
few | TRBJ2-1 | TRBV5-8 | 18 | TRBD2 | TGTGCCAGCAGCACGGGACTAGCGGGAGGGCCGTCTAGCAATGAGCAGTTCTTC | CASSTGLAGGPSSNEQFF
NA | TRBJ1-5 | TRBV7-2 | 16 | NA | TGTGCCAGCAGCCCCATGTGGGGAGCGCTCGGTCAGCCCCAGCATTTT | CASSPMWGALGQPQHF
NA | TRBJ2-5 | TRBV28 | 14 | NA | TGTGCCAGCAGAGAAACAGGGCGGCGAGAGACCCAGTACTTC | CASRETGRRETQYF
NA | TRBJ1-5 | TRBV28 | 16 | TRBD1 | TGTGCCAGCAAAACCCCGGACAGGGGAAGCAATCAGCCCCAGCATTTT | CASKTPDRGSNQPQHF
once | TRBJ1-5 | TRBV20-1 | 14 | NA | TGCAGTGCTAGCGGCCACCAAAGCAATCAGCCCCAGCATTTT | CSASGHQSNQPQHF
few | TRBJ2-6 | TRBV7-3 | 17 | NA | TGTGCCAGCAGCCCCCGGGACATTTACTCTGGGGCCAACGTCCTGACTTTC | CASSPRDIYSGANVLTF
NA | TRBJ2-2 | TRBV5-6 | 14 | NA | TGTGCCAGCAGCGAGGTCCGGTGGGGCGGGGAGCTGTTTTTT | CASSEVRWGGELFF
NA | TRBJ2-7 | TRBV5-1 | 13 | TRBD2 | TGCGCCAGCAGCATAGCGGGACTCTACGAGCAGTACTTC | CASSIAGLYEQYF
NA | TRBJ2-1 | TRBV28 | 16 | TRBD2 | TGTGCCAGCAGTGCCCTAGCGGGAAGGGTTTACAATGAGCAGTTCTTC | CASSALAGRVYNEQFF
NA | TRBJ1-2 | TRBV20-1 | 16 | NA | TGCAGTGCTAGAGCCGGAGGGGACGGGACGATCTATGGCTCCACCTTC | CSARAGGDGTIYGSTF
NA | TRBJ2-7 | TRBV4-1 | 13 | NA | TGCGGCAGCAGCCAGGACCTCGCCTACGAGCAGTACTTC | CGSSQDLAYEQYF
few | TRBJ1-1 | TRBV6-2/TRBV6-3 | 12 | NA | TGTGCCAGCAGTTACTCTGGGGGGCAAGCTTTCTTT | CASSYSGGQAFF
NA | TRBJ2-7 | TRBV28 | 14 | NA | TGTGCCAGCTATCCAAGGCGTGGGACCTACGAGCAGTACTTC | CASYPRRGTYEQYF
many | TRBJ2-1 | TRBV9 | 14 | TRBD1 | TGTGCCAGCAGCGTAGAATCACAGGGGGGTCCGTGGTTCTTC | CASSVESQGGPWFF
few | TRBJ1-4 | TRBV28 | 12 | NA | TGTGCCTCCAGGGAGCTTAATGAAAAACTGTTTTTT | CASRELNEKLFF